A single sample gave rise to the 20 T cell receptor beta chains below, sequenced in a study of vaccination effects on CD4 cells after COVID-19. Subsequent to less than eleven days of culture, CD4+ T cells were isolated. Their antigens remain unidentified. The table came from immunoSEQ multiplex PCR; TCRdb's copy has only in-frame clones and leaves some out. The table records 50,000 to 60,000 clones, around three quarters of them present only once. The sequenced sample was CD4+ T cells from PBMCs cultured without peptide, obtained before COVID-19 vaccination. The receptors here all came from a human donor who received a COVID-19 vaccine.

The J gene is TRBJ2-2, the V gene TRBV7-9; 11 nucleotides align to TRBD2. CDR3 size: 15 residues. V shed 6 bases, J shed 3 bases, and the junction held 3 bases outside the gene matches. Germline V lookup: CDR1 SEHNR, CDR2 FQNEAQ (reference sequence). The CDR3 protein is CASRRSGGDTGELFF. The CDR3 DNA reads TGTGCCAGCAGGCGTAGCGGGGGGGACACCGGGGAGCTGTTTTTT. The full variable domain, rest sourced from reference TRBV7-9 and TRBJ2-2, is DTGVSQNPRHKITKRGQNVTFRCDPISEHNRLYWYRQTLGQGPEFLTYFQNEAQLEKSRLLSDRFSAERPKGSFSTLEIQRTEQGDSAMYLCASRRSGGDTGELFFGEGSRLTVL.

This chain links TRBV11-1 with TRBJ1-4; no reliable D call. V was trimmed by 1 base and J by 0 bases, leaving 3 bases between them. CDR1 and CDR2 (germline): SGHAT, FQDESV (reference sequence). The CDR3 sequence is 14 residues long. CDR3 sequence (DNA): TGTGCCAGCAGCTTAGGTGCAACTAATGAAAAACTGTTTTTT. This encodes CASSLGATNEKLFF.

This rearrangement joins TRBV12-3 or TRBV12-4 to TRBJ2-2; D call uncertain. Trimming stripped 5 bases from V and 6 bases from J, with 10 bases between. This CDR3 spans 13 amino acids. CDR3 sequence: CASSARTSGELFF. CDR3 DNA sequence: TGTGCCAGCAGTGCCCGGACCTCCGGGGAGCTGTTTTTT.

The chain joins TRBV19 to TRBJ1-5, with D unclear. The CDR3 extends over 13 amino acids. The germline V and J ends were trimmed by 4 bases and 4 bases, with 8 bases remaining between them. CDR1 LNHDA and CDR2 SQIVND come from the germline V gene (reference sequence). The CDR3 nucleotides are TGTGCCAGTAGTAAAACGGCGAATCAGCCCCAGCATTTT. It specifies CASSKTANQPQHF.

V is TRBV5-8 and J is TRBJ2-3; D is perhaps TRBD2 (5 bases). Germline-derived CDR1 and CDR2 are SGHTS and YDEGEE. CDR3 length: 20 amino acids. Trimming stripped 7 bases from V and 4 bases from J, with 34 bases between. The DNA of the CDR3 is TGTGCCAGCCCGGTTAATCCCGTCCCGGGGAACTCGATTTCTCCAGATACGCAGTATTTT. Protein product: CASPVNPVPGNSISPDTQYF.

The genes are TRBV25-1 and TRBJ2-2; D gene uncertain. This CDR3 has 15 amino acids. V dropped 2 bases and J dropped 1 base, with 8 bases sitting between them. Germline-derived CDR1 and CDR2 are MGHDK and SYGVNS. Here the CDR3 reads CASSELQLNTGELFF. CDR3 sequence (DNA): TGTGCCAGCAGTGAACTACAGCTGAACACCGGGGAGCTGTTTTTT. Full variable domain (outside the CDR3, taken from reference TRBV25-1 and TRBJ2-2): EADIYQTPRYLVIGTGKKITLECSQTMGHDKMYWYQQDPGMELHLIHYSYGVNSTEKGDLSSESTVSRIRTEHFPLTLESARPSHTSQYLCASSELQLNTGELFFGEGSRLTVL.

This chain joins TRBV23-1 and TRBJ1-6; 11 bases line up with TRBD1. TRBV23-1 is identified as an open reading frame with a role that is uncertain. V shed 3 bases, J shed 8 bases, and the junction held 9 bases outside the gene matches. The CDR3 covers 17 residues. The CDR3 DNA reads TGCGCCAGCAGTCAGACCCTTGGACAGGGGGCGTATTCACCCCTCCACTTT. Encoded protein: CASSQTLGQGAYSPLHF.

V usage is TRBV7-6 and J usage is TRBJ2-5, with 8 bases lining up with TRBD2. The CDR3 is 16 residues long. V shed 1 base and J 4 bases; nucleotides not matched to a gene: 8. Germline assignment: CDR1 SGHVS and CDR2 FNYEAQ. The CDR3 nucleotides are TGTGCCAGCAGCTTAGGTGTTGGGACTAGTTTAGAGACCCAGTACTTC. Its translation: CASSLGVGTSLETQYF.

J is TRBJ1-2 and V is TRBV6-4; a possible D gene is TRBD1 (5 bases). The CDR3 length is 14 residues. Germline values: CDR1 MRHNA, CDR2 SNTAGT. Trimming pared 4 bases from V and 4 bases from J, leaving 13 bases between. The CDR3 loop reads CASSVWGDVYGYTF. Written as DNA, the CDR3 is TGTGCCAGCAGTGTTTGGGGGGACGTCTATGGCTACACCTTC.

The chain recombines TRBV5-1 with TRBJ2-7; TRBD1 matches at 9 bases. V lost 4 bases and J lost 7; bases outside the gene matches: 9. The CDR3 is made up of 14 amino acids. CDR1 SGHRS and CDR2 YFSETQ come from the germline V gene. Here the CDR3 reads CASSLGQGSGEQYV. The CDR3 DNA sequence: TGCGCCAGCAGCCTCGGACAGGGGTCGGGTGAGCAGTACGTC.

The chain has TRBV7-2 and TRBJ1-5; D not certain. The V and J ends lost 0 bases and 7 bases respectively, with 13 bases between them. Germline V CDR1 and CDR2: SGHTA, FQGNSA. This CDR3 is built from 15 residues. CDR3 nucleotide sequence: TGTGCCAGCAGCTTAGCGCTTGGTGGAAACCAGCCCCAGCATTTT. Its protein is CASSLALGGNQPQHF.

The rearrangement links TRBV19 to TRBJ1-6, with TRBD1 matching 11 bases. Germline V lookup: CDR1 LNHDA, CDR2 SQIVND (reference sequence). The V gene end was trimmed by 3 bases and the J gene end by 9 bases; junction bases not matched to a gene: 7. The CDR3 is 16 residues long. The CDR3 is CASSMLPGQGGSPLHF. CDR3 sequence (DNA): TGTGCCAGTAGTATGCTCCCGGGACAGGGGGGTTCACCCCTCCACTTT.

The chain uses TRBV19 and TRBJ2-5; unclear D gene. The germline V gene has CDR1 LNHDA and CDR2 SQIVND (reference sequence). V was cut by 3 bases and J by 1 base, with 6 bases left in between. The CDR3 sequence is 13 residues long. CDR3 nucleotides: TGTGCCAGTAGTATTCTGGGCCAAGAGACCCAGTACTTC. Translated: CASSILGQETQYF.

The rearrangement joins TRBV28 to TRBJ1-3; no definite D call. The V end was cut by 6 bases, the J end by 2 bases, with 8 bases between. This CDR3 contains 13 residues. Germline loops: CDR1 MDHEN, CDR2 SYDVKM. Here the CDR3 reads CASSYLTGNTIYF. CDR3 in DNA: TGTGCCAGCAGCTATCTCACTGGAAACACCATATATTTT.

The genes are TRBV6-5 and TRBJ1-1; D not certain. The CDR3 length is 12 residues. CDR1 is MNHEY, CDR2 SVGAGI, per germline. The V end was cut by 8 bases, the J end by 1 base, with 8 bases between. CDR3 residues: CASPKSNTEAFF. The CDR3 nucleotides are TGTGCCAGCCCCAAATCGAACACTGAAGCTTTCTTT.

The rearrangement joins TRBV30 to TRBJ1-2; 11 bases fit TRBD1. J lost 2 bases, V lost 5 bases, and 10 bases had no gene match. The CDR3 extends over 16 amino acids. The germline CDR1 and CDR2 sequences are GTSNPN and SVGIG (reference sequence). CDR3 amino acids: CAWETGQGEPNYGYTF. CDR3 coding DNA: TGTGCCTGGGAGACGGGACAGGGGGAACCAAACTATGGCTACACCTTC.

This clone was seen more than once but under ten times. The chain joins TRBV28 to TRBJ1-2; 11 bases line up with TRBD1. The CDR3 contains 15 residues. J gave up 5 bases and V 6 bases, and 8 bases lay outside the gene matches. Germline V gene data show CDR1 as MDHEN and CDR2 as SYDVKM. The DNA of the CDR3 is TGTGCCAGCAGGAGCGGACAGGGGGCATGGTATGGCTACACCTTC. It specifies CASRSGQGAWYGYTF.

J is TRBJ1-1 and V is TRBV2; D perhaps matches TRBD1 (5 bases). CDR3 size: 13 residues. V dropped 6 bases and J dropped 1 base, with 9 bases sitting between them. Germline V gives CDR1 SNHLY, CDR2 FYNNEI. This CDR3 is CASSEQGNTEAFF. CDR3 bases: TGTGCCAGCAGCGAGCAGGGGAACACTGAAGCTTTCTTT.

The J gene is TRBJ2-4, the V gene TRBV4-3; D is uncertain. The CDR3 has 15 residues. Trimming pared 0 bases from V and 8 bases from J, leaving 14 bases between. The germline gives CDR1 LGHNA, CDR2 YSLEER. CDR3 coding DNA: TGCGCCAGCAGCCAAGATCCCGGCTATTCATACATTCAGTACTTC. It codes for CASSQDPGYSYIQYF.

This chain joins TRBV24-1 and TRBJ1-2; tentatively, D is TRBD1 (5 bases). V lost 7 bases and J 4 bases, leaving 18 bases between the germline ends. CDR1 and CDR2 from the germline V gene are KGHDR and SFDVKD. The CDR3 spans 15 residues. The CDR3 region has the DNA TGTGCCACCAGCGAGGGTCTGCAGGGAGGCTATGGCTACACCTTC. It yields the protein CATSEGLQGGYGYTF.